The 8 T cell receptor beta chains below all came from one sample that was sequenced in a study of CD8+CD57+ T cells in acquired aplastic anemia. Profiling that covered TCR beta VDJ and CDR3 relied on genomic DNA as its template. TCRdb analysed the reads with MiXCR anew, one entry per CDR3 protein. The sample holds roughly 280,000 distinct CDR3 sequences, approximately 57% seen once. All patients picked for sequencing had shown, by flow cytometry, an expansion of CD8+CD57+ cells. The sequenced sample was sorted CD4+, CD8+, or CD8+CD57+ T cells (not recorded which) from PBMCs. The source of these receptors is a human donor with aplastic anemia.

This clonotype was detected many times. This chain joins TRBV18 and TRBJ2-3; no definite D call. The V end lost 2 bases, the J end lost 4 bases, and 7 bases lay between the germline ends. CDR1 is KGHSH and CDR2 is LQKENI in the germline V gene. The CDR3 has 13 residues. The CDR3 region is CASSPGDPDTQYF. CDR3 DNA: TGTGCCAGCTCACCAGGAGATCCAGATACGCAGTATTTT.

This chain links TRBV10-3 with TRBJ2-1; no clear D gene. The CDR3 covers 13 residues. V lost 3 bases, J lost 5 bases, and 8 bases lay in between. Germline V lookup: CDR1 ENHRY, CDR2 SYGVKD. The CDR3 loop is CAISDQKNNEQFF. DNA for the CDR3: TGTGCCATCAGTGATCAGAAGAACAATGAGCAGTTCTTC.

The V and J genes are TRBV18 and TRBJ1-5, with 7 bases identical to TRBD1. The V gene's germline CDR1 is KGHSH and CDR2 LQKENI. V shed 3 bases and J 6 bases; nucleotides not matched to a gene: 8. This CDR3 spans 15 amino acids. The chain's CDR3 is CASSPGTDRSQPQHF. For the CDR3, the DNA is TGTGCCAGCTCACCCGGGACAGATCGCAGTCAGCCCCAGCATTTT.

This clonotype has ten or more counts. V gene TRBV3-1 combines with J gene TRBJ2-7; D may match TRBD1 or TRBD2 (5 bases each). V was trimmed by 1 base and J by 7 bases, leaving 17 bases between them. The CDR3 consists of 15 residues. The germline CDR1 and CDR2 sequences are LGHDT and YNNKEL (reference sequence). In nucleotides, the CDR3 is TGTGCCAGCAGCCAAGTAGGGACGAGCTTTAGTGAGCAGTACTTC. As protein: CASSQVGTSFSEQYF.

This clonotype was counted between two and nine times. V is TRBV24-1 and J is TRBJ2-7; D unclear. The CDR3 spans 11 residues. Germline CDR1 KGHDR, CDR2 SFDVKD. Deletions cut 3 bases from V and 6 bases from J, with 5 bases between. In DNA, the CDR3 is TGTGCCACCAGTGATAGCGTCGAGCAGTACTTC. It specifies CATSDSVEQYF.

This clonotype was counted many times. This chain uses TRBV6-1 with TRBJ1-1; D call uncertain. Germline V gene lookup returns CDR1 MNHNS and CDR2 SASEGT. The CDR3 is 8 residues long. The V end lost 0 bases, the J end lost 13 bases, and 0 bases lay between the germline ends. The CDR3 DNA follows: TGTGCCAGCAGTGAAGCTTTCTTT. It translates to CASSEAFF.

Written as DNA, the CDR3 is TGTGCCAGCAGCTCGGACGGACAGTATGGCTACACCTTC. This translates into CASSSDGQYGYTF. J is TRBJ1-2 and V is TRBV5-6; possible D gene TRBD1, 6 bases. The germline V gene has CDR1 SGHDT and CDR2 YYEEEE. V lost 3 bases to trimming and J lost 5 bases, with 11 bases between them. CDR3 length equals 13 residues.

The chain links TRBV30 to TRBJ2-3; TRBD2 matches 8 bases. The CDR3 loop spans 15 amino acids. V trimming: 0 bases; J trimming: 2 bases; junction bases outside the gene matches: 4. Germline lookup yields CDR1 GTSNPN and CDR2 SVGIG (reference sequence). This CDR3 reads CAWSVTSGFTDTQYF. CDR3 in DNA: TGTGCCTGGAGTGTAACTAGCGGATTCACAGATACGCAGTATTTT.